The entry that follows covers one TCR beta chain sequence. Its target is unknown. The entry originates in a study of post-analysis software for immune sequencing data. Whole-study context: Included among the disease courses, which were recorded for the cohort, were relapsing-remitting, secondary progressive and progressive-relapsing multiple sclerosis. The study's findings and limits: F-measure co-clustering was strong for batch-matched samples. Among about 5 TRBV segments more frequent in patients than controls were TRBV5-6, TRBV5-1 and TRBV20-1. Compared against controls, patients with multiple sclerosis displayed significantly lower normalized Chao1 diversity.

The TCR beta cDNA libraries contained unique molecular identifiers. cDNA molecules numbering roughly 500,000 came from roughly 1 to 10 million T cells. One entry per CDR3 protein, called by TCRdb with MiXCR from the PCR reads. In the table there are hundreds of thousands of distinct CDR3 sequences, 30% of which are singletons. The V end lost 5 bases, the J end lost 1 base, and 14 bases lay between the germline ends. Germline V gene lookup returns CDR1 LGHDT and CDR2 YNNKEL (reference sequence). This CDR3 contains 15 residues. The receptor's source is a girl aged 10 to 17 with multiple sclerosis. The chain recombines TRBV3-1 with TRBJ2-5, with a possible D match to TRBD1 (6 bases). Sequencing was performed on blood. The CDR3 region is CASSSAGTPQETQYF. As DNA, the CDR3 is TGTGCCAGCAGCTCTGCCGGGACACCCCAAGAGACCCAGTACTTC.